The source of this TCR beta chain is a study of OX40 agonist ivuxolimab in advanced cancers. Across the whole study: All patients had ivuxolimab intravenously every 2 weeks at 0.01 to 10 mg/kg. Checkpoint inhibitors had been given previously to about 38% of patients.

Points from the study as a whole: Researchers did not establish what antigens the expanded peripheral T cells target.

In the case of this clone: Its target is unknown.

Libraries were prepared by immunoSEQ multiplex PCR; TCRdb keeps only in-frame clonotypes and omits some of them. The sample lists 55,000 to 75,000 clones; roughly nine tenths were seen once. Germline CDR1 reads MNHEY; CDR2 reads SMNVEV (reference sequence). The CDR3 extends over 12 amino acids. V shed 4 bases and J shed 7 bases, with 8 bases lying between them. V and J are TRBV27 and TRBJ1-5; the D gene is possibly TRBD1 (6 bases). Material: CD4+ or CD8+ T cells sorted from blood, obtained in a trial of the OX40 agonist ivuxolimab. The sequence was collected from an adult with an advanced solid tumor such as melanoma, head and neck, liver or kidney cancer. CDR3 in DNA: TGTGCCAGCAGTTCACAGGGCCAGCCCCAGCATTTT. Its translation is CASSSQGQPQHF.